The rows below give T cell receptor beta chains drawn from one sample of a study of shared clonotypes between healthy human individuals. TCRdb keeps only in-frame clones here, not all; method: immunoSEQ multiplex PCR. The data hold over 950,000 clones, with 70% to 85% observed a single time. Material for sequencing was memory CD4+ T cells from PBMCs. The receptors originated from a man aged 18 to 29 in good health. Some clones in this sample may be carry-over from other donors' samples. Each CDR3 is given with its conserved first and last residue. The order of the fields is V gene, clone size, J gene, D gene, CDR3 DNA, CDR3 protein. The D gene is left open where the match is weak. Clone size is shown for a subset of rows, as once, few, many or a class of expanded clone.

>TRBV13|NA|TRBJ1-1|NA
TGTGCCAGCAGCTTAGAATCTGGGGCGGCTTTCTTT
CASSLESGAAFF
>TRBV4-1|few|TRBJ1-4|NA
TGCGCCAGCAGCCAAGATGGTGGAGGTAATGAAAAACTGTTTTTT
CASSQDGGGNEKLFF
>TRBV6-6|NA|TRBJ2-7|NA
TGTGCCAGCAGCTACGGACCCCCCAGGTCCTACGAGCAGTACTTC
CASSYGPPRSYEQYF
>TRBV7-9|NA|TRBJ2-7|NA
TGTGCCAGCACGTCGGGAGAGTACGAGCAGTACTTC
CASTSGEYEQYF
>TRBV4-2|once|TRBJ2-1|NA
TGTGCCAGCAGCCAAGATTTGGGCGGAGTGTACAATGAGCAGTTCTTC
CASSQDLGGVYNEQFF
>TRBV19|NA|TRBJ2-7|NA
TGTGCCAGTAGTAGAGGACAGTCCGCCTACGAGCAGTACTTC
CASSRGQSAYEQYF
>TRBV5-4|NA|TRBJ2-3|TRBD2
TGTGCCAGCAGCTTGTTCTCGGAGCGGGGTACGCAGTATTTT
CASSLFSERGTQYF
>TRBV7-9|NA|TRBJ2-3|NA
TGTGCCAGCAGCTTAGCGCTGAAAGAAGGGGCAGATACGCAGTATTTT
CASSLALKEGADTQYF
>TRBV19|NA|TRBJ1-2|TRBD1
TGTGCCAGTTCCTCCGACAGGGGCCCATTTGGCTATGGCTACACCTTC
CASSSDRGPFGYGYTF
>TRBV7-6|NA|TRBJ2-7|TRBD2
TGTGCCAGCAGCCGGGGGACTAGCGGGATGACTTACGAGCAGTACTTC
CASSRGTSGMTYEQYF
>TRBV28|NA|TRBJ1-5|NA
TGTGCCAGCAGTGGCAGACAGATTAGCAATCAGCCCCAGCATTTT
CASSGRQISNQPQHF
>TRBV5-1|NA|TRBJ2-1|TRBD2
TGCGCCAGCAGCTTGGTACCGGGACTAGCGGGTTATGAGCAGTTCTTC
CASSLVPGLAGYEQFF
>TRBV7-9|once|TRBJ1-4|TRBD1
TGTGCCAGCAGCCCTCTAGCGACAGGGGGCTTTGTCGGCGGTGAAAAACTGTTTTTT
CASSPLATGGFVGGEKLFF
>TRBV10-3|NA|TRBJ2-7|NA
TGTGCCATCAGTGAGTCTGGTAGGGGGGGGTTAGGCGAGCAGTACTTC
CAISESGRGGLGEQYF
>TRBV7-9|few|TRBJ1-6|TRBD1
TGTGCCAGCAGCTTACCCGCCACAGGGGTAGTAGGTTCACCCCTCCACTTT
CASSLPATGVVGSPLHF
>TRBV19|NA|TRBJ2-2|NA
TGTGCCAGTAGTACAGGACAGTATGCCGGGGAGCTGTTTTTT
CASSTGQYAGELFF
>TRBV4-3|NA|TRBJ1-3|TRBD1
TGCGCCAGCAGCCAAGATCCACCCCGCGGGACAGGTGGAAACACCATATATTTT
CASSQDPPRGTGGNTIYF
>TRBV6-1|NA|TRBJ1-2|TRBD1
TGTGCCAGCAGTGAAGTGGGACAGGGATGGAGAGGCTACACCTTC
CASSEVGQGWRGYTF
>TRBV25-1|NA|TRBJ1-2|NA
TGTGCCAGCAGTGATCTCCTGGGGCGAGGGGGATATGGCTACACCTTC
CASSDLLGRGGYGYTF
>TRBV6-6|NA|TRBJ2-3|NA
TGTGCCAGCAGCCGTGACTATTCCGATACGCAGTATTTT
CASSRDYSDTQYF
>TRBV9|NA|TRBJ1-1|NA
TGTGCCAGCAGCCGAGCCCTGAACACTGAAGCTTTCTTT
CASSRALNTEAFF
>TRBV28|NA|TRBJ1-2|NA
TGTGCCAGCAGTTCCACAGGGCTCCCTGGCTACACCTTC
CASSSTGLPGYTF
>TRBV5-1|NA|TRBJ1-1|NA
TGCGCCAGCAGCTCGGCAGGGACTTTATACACTGAAGCTTTCTTT
CASSSAGTLYTEAFF
>TRBV30|NA|TRBJ1-4|TRBD1
TGTGCCTGGGATGGAGGGGGCGCCGGTGAAAAACTGTTTTTT
CAWDGGGAGEKLFF
>TRBV18|NA|TRBJ1-3|NA
TGTGCCAGCCACCCGAGCTCTGGAAACACCATATATTTT
CASHPSSGNTIYF
>TRBV5-6|NA|TRBJ2-2|NA
TGTGCCAGCAGCTTCGCACTCAAGAACACCGGGGAGCTGTTTTTT
CASSFALKNTGELFF
>TRBV5-4|NA|TRBJ2-1|TRBD2
TGTGCCAGCAGCCCGGCGGGCGGGAGAGGGAATGAGCAGTTCTTC
CASSPAGGRGNEQFF
>TRBV11-2|NA|TRBJ2-1|NA
TGTGCCAGCAGCTTAGCTGCCGCCTACAATGAGCAGTTCTTC
CASSLAAAYNEQFF
>TRBV2|NA|TRBJ1-5|TRBD1
TGTGCCAGCAGTCGACAGGGCAATAGCAATCAGCCCCAGCATTTT
CASSRQGNSNQPQHF
>TRBV7-9|NA|TRBJ2-1|TRBD2
TGTGCCAGCAGTCCTCAGGTAGTAGCGGGAGTGGGGCAGTTCTTC
CASSPQVVAGVGQFF
>TRBV18|NA|TRBJ1-5|NA
TGTGCCAGCTCACCAGGAAGCAATCAGCCCCAGCATTTT
CASSPGSNQPQHF
>TRBV6-4|NA|TRBJ1-2|TRBD1
TGTGCCAGCAGTGCCCCCGGGACAGCTTCCTATGGCTACACCTTC
CASSAPGTASYGYTF
>TRBV4-2|NA|TRBJ1-1|TRBD1
TGTGCCAGCAGCCAACCTGGTACAGGGGGTAACACTGAAGCTTTCTTT
CASSQPGTGGNTEAFF
>TRBV6-6|NA|TRBJ1-1|NA
TGTGCCAGCAGTTATTCGGTGAACACTGAAGCTTTCTTT
CASSYSVNTEAFF
>TRBV6-4|NA|TRBJ1-2|NA
TGTGCCAGCAGTGAAGGAAGCGGGGGCTACACCTTC
CASSEGSGGYTF
>TRBV5-1|few|TRBJ2-3|NA
TGCGCCAGCAGCCCCGAGGCCACTTTGGATACGCAGTATTTT
CASSPEATLDTQYF
>TRBV2|once|TRBJ1-4|NA
TGTGCCAGCAGGGGGAACCTTGCAACTAATGAAAAACTGTTTTTT
CASRGNLATNEKLFF
>TRBV5-1|NA|TRBJ1-1|TRBD1
TGCGCCAGCAGCGGGACAGGGAGGGATACTGAAGCTTTCTTT
CASSGTGRDTEAFF
>TRBV28|few|TRBJ1-5|NA
TGTGCCAGCAGCTCCGGGAGTCAGCCCCAGCATTTT
CASSSGSQPQHF
>TRBV7-2|few|TRBJ1-5|NA
TGTGCCAGCAGCTTAGCCGCTCAGAATCAGCCCCAGCATTTT
CASSLAAQNQPQHF
>TRBV28|once|TRBJ2-6|TRBD1
TGTGCCCGCCGCCCTGGGGGGGGACAGGGGGCTTATGGGGCCAACGTCCTGACTTTC
CARRPGGGQGAYGANVLTF
>TRBV30|NA|TRBJ1-4|NA
TGTGCCTGGAGTGTACGGAGCAGGGAAAAACTGTTTTTT
CAWSVRSREKLFF
>TRBV6-1|NA|TRBJ2-7|NA
TGTGCCAGCAGTGAAGCGGGATCAGGGAGACCCTACGAGCAGTACTTC
CASSEAGSGRPYEQYF
>TRBV23-1|NA|TRBJ2-7|NA
TGCGCCAGCAGTCAATCGCACGTGGGGGCCAACGAGCAGTACTTC
CASSQSHVGANEQYF
>TRBV11-2|NA|TRBJ2-1|NA
TGTGCCAGCAGCTTAGTTCCTTCCCCGCGTTCCTACAATGAGCAGTTCTTC
CASSLVPSPRSYNEQFF
>TRBV29-1|NA|TRBJ2-3|NA
TGCAGCGTTGAGAGTAGGGGCGCAGATACGCAGTATTTT
CSVESRGADTQYF
>TRBV7-2|once|TRBJ2-1|TRBD2
TGTGCCAGCAGCCAAAGCGGGAGTGAGCAGTTCTTC
CASSQSGSEQFF
>TRBV7-8|NA|TRBJ2-2|TRBD2
TGTGCCAGCAGCTTATTAGGACTAGCGGGAGGTACCGGGGAGCTGTTTTTT
CASSLLGLAGGTGELFF
>TRBV5-6|many|TRBJ2-5|TRBD2
TGTGCCAGCAGCCGCGGGGGGGCCCCAGAGACCCAGTACTTC
CASSRGGAPETQYF
>TRBV20-1|NA|TRBJ2-3|NA
TGCAGTGCCCCCGAGTCAGATACGCAGTATTTT
CSAPESDTQYF
>TRBV28|few|TRBJ1-3|NA
TGTGCCAGCAGCCTAGGGCTGAACTCTGGAAACACCATATATTTT
CASSLGLNSGNTIYF
>TRBV4-1|NA|TRBJ2-3|NA
TGCGCCAGCAGCCAGGCGGGTTCATCTAGCACAGATACGCAGTATTTT
CASSQAGSSSTDTQYF